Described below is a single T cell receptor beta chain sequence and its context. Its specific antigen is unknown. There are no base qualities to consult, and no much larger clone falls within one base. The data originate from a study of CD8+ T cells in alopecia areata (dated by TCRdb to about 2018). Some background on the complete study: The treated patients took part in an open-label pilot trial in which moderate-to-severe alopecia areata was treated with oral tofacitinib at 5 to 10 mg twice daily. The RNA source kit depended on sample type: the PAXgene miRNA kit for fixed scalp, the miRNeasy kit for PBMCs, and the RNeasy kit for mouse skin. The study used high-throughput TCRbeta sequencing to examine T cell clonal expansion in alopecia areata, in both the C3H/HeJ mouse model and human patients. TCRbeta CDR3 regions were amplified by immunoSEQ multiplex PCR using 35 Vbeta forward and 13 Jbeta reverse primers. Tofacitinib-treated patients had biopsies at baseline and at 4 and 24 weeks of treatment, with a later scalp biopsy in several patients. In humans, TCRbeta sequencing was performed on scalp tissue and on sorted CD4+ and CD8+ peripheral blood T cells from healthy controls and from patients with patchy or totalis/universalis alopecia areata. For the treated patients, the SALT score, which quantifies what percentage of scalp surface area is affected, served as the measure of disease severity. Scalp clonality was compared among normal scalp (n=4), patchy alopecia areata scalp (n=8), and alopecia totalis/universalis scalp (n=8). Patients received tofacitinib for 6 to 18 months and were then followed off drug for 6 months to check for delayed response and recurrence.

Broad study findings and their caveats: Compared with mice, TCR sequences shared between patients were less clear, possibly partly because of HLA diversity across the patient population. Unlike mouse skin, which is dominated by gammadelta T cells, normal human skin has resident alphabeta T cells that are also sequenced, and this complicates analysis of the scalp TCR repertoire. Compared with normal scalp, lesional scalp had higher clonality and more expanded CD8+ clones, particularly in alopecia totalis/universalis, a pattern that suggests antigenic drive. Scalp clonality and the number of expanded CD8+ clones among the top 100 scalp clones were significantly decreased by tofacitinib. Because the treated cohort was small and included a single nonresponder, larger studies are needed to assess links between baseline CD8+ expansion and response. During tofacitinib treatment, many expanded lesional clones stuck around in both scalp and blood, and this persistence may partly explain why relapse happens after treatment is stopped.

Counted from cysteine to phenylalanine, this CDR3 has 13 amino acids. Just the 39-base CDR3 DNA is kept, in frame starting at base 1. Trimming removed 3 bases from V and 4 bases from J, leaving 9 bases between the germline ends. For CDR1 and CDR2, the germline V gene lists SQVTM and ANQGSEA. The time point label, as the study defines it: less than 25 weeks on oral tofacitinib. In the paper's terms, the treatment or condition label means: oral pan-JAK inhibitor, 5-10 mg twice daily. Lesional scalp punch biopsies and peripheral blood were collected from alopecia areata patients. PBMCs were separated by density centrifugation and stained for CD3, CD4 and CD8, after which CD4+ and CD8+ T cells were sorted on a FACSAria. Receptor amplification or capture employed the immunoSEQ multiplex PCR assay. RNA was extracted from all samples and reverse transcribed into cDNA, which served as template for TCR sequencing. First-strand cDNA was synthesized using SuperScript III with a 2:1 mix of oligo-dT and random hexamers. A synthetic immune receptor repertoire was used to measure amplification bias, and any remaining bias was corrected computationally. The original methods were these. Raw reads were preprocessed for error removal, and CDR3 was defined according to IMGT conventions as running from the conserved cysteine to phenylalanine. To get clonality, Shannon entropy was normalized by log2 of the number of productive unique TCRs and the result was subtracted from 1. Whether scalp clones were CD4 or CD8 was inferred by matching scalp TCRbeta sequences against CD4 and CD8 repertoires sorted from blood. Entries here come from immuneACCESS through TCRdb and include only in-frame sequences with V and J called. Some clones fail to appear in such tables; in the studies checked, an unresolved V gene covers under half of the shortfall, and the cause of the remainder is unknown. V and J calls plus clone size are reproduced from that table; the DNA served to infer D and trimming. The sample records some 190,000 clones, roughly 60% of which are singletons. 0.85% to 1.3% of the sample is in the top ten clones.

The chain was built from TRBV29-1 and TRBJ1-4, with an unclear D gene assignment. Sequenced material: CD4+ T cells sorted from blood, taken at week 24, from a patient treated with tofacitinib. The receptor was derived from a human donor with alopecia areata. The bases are TGCAGCGTTGATTTGGGGAGTAATGAAAAACTGTTTTTT. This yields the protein CSVDLGSNEKLFF.